Below, 16 T cell receptor beta chains from the same sample are listed, as sequenced in a study of identical twins. TCRdb re-called the 5' RACE reads with MiXCR, one entry per CDR3 protein. The table shows a few hundred thousand distinct CDR3 sequences, with more than 9% occurring only once. The material sequenced was memory T cells sorted from blood. These receptors were obtained from a man over 45 in good health.

This clonotype has just a few counts. The chain recombines TRBV6-1 with TRBJ2-1; D possibly uses TRBD1 or TRBD2 (6 bases each). The V gene's germline CDR1 is MNHNS and CDR2 SASEGT. The CDR3 sequence is 16 residues long. V was trimmed by 6 bases and J by 0 bases, leaving 15 bases between them. The CDR3 is CASSRVGGSSYNEQFF. For the CDR3, the DNA is TGTGCCAGCAGCCGGGTAGGGGGGAGCTCCTACAATGAGCAGTTCTTC.

This clonotype showed up many times. V is TRBV7-2 and J is TRBJ2-3; 8 nucleotides line up with TRBD2. Trimming took 2 bases from V and 6 from J; bases not matched to a gene: 7. This CDR3 has 15 residues. In germline, CDR1 is SGHTA, CDR2 FQGNSA. CDR3 bases: TGTGCCAGCAGCTTATGGCGGGAGGATGGGGATACGCAGTATTTT. As protein: CASSLWREDGDTQYF. Combining the CDR3 with reference TRBV7-2 and TRBJ2-3 gives the whole variable domain GAGVSQSPSNKVTEKGKDVELRCDPISGHTALYWYRQSLGQGLEFLIYFQGNSAPDKSGLPSDRFSAERTGGSVSTLTIQRTQQEDSAVYLCASSLWREDGDTQYFGPGTRLTVL.

This clonotype was seen more than once but under ten times. The chain combines TRBV2 with TRBJ2-1; 15 bases are a match to TRBD2. The V segment lost 5 bases and the J segment 0 bases; nucleotides outside the gene matches: 11. CDR1 and CDR2 (germline): SNHLY, FYNNEI. This CDR3 spans 20 amino acids. The CDR3 here is CASSPSVGTSGGYSYNEQFF. The CDR3 nucleotides are TGTGCCAGCAGTCCTTCGGTAGGGACTAGCGGGGGGTACTCCTACAATGAGCAGTTCTTC.

This clonotype has a count of ten or more. The chain links TRBV15 to TRBJ2-7; 11 nucleotides line up with TRBD2. V was pared by 4 bases and J by 4 bases, with 3 bases of the junction left unmatched. The V gene's germline CDR1 is LNHNV and CDR2 YYDKDF (reference sequence). The CDR3 consists of 14 residues. DNA of the CDR3: TGTGCCACCAGCACTACTAGCGGGAGTTACGAGCAGTACTTC. It is translated as CATSTTSGSYEQYF.

The sample holds many counts of this clonotype. V is TRBV4-2 and J is TRBJ2-2; a possible D gene is TRBD2 (5 bases). The CDR3 spans 17 residues. Germline CDR1 and CDR2: LGHNA and YNFKEQ. Trimming stripped 0 bases from V and 4 bases from J, with 15 bases between. As DNA, the CDR3 is TGTGCCAGCAGCCAAGATCTGCCCCAGGCGGGCACCGGGGAGCTGTTTTTT. Its translation: CASSQDLPQAGTGELFF.

This clonotype has a count of ten or more. The genes are TRBV11-2 and TRBJ2-3; no clear D. This CDR3 comprises 14 residues. Trimming took off 3 bases at V and 4 bases at J, with 11 bases between the two ends. Germline-derived CDR1 and CDR2 are SGHAT and FQNNGV. The CDR3 protein is CASSLGQLSDTQYF. The CDR3 DNA is TGTGCCAGCAGCTTGGGCCAGCTGTCAGATACGCAGTATTTT.

The table lists this clonotype with a few counts. V gene TRBV7-2 combines with J gene TRBJ2-3; D gene ambiguous. Trimming removed 3 bases from V and 3 bases from J, with 13 bases in between. The length of the CDR3 is 15 residues. Germline assignment: CDR1 SGHTA and CDR2 FQGNSA. The CDR3 loop reads CASSFLGFGTDTQYF. The CDR3 DNA sequence: TGTGCCAGCAGCTTTCTTGGGTTCGGGACAGATACGCAGTATTTT.

This clonotype showed up many times. The CDR3 DNA follows: TGTGCCAGCAGCTTAGTAGGTCGTGAGGCTTTCTTT. Translating it yields CASSLVGREAFF. V gene TRBV7-2 combines with J gene TRBJ1-1; unclear D gene. This CDR3 is built from 12 residues. Germline values: CDR1 SGHTA, CDR2 FQGNSA. Trimming removed 1 base at V and 11 bases at J, with 11 bases between. The entire variable domain, with the rest obtained from reference TRBV7-2 and TRBJ1-1, is as follows: GAGVSQSPSNKVTEKGKDVELRCDPISGHTALYWYRQSLGQGLEFLIYFQGNSAPDKSGLPSDRFSAERTGGSVSTLTIQRTQQEDSAVYLCASSLVGREAFFGQGTRLTVV.

This clonotype showed up just a few times. This chain connects TRBV19 to TRBJ1-1; tentatively, D is TRBD1 (6 bases). V was cut by 3 bases and J by 5 bases, with 10 bases left in between. Germline CDR1 and CDR2: LNHDA and SQIVND (reference sequence). This CDR3 has 13 amino acids. CDR3 in DNA: TGTGCCAGTAGTATGGAGGGGGAAACTGAAGCTTTCTTT. Its translation: CASSMEGETEAFF.

This clonotype was observed at least ten times. V and J are TRBV30 and TRBJ2-5; the D gene is possibly TRBD2 (6 bases). CDR1 is GTSNPN and CDR2 is SVGIG in the germline V gene (reference sequence). V was pared by 4 bases and J by 5 bases, with 17 bases between. The CDR3 contains 14 residues. The CDR3 nucleotides are TGTGCCTGGATCGGGCTGGGCGGGGCGGAGACCCAGTACTTC. Translation: CAWIGLGGAETQYF.

This clonotype was picked up many times. The chain has TRBV6-1 and TRBJ2-5; the D gene is possibly TRBD2 (7 bases). This CDR3 is built from 13 residues. Trimming shortened V by 3 bases and J by 5 bases, and 10 bases separated the two germline ends. Germline V lookup: CDR1 MNHNS, CDR2 SASEGT. The CDR3, as DNA: TGTGCCAGCAGTGACGGGGGGCGGGAGACCCAGTACTTC. It encodes CASSDGGRETQYF.

This clonotype has just a few counts. The gene calls are TRBV18 and TRBJ2-6, with D hard to call. The germline V gene has CDR1 KGHSH and CDR2 LQKENI. Between the trimmed V and J ends, which lost 2 bases and 0 bases, there was a span of 8 bases. This CDR3 has 16 amino acids. CDR3 protein: CASSPSLSSGANVLTF. CDR3 bases: TGTGCCAGCTCACCATCTCTCTCCTCTGGGGCCAACGTCCTGACTTTC. The whole variable domain, remainder taken from reference TRBV18 and TRBJ2-6, is NAGVMQNPRHLVRRRGQEARLRCSPMKGHSHVYWYRQLPEEGLKFMVYLQKENIIDESGMPKERFSAEFPKEGPSILRIQQVVRGDSAAYFCASSPSLSSGANVLTFGAGSRLTVL.

This clonotype was seen repeatedly, ten times or more. V and J are TRBV12-3 or TRBV12-4 and TRBJ2-3; TRBD2 is a possible D gene (6 bases). V was cut by 4 bases and J by 1 base, with 12 bases left in between. The CDR3 spans 15 residues. This CDR3 is CASSSFGGGTDTQYF. In nucleotides, the CDR3 is TGTGCCAGCAGTTCCTTTGGCGGGGGCACAGATACGCAGTATTTT.

This clonotype came up many times. The chain couples TRBV5-1 to TRBJ1-1; D gene unclear. V lost 5 bases and J 4 bases, leaving 18 bases between the germline ends. CDR3 length equals 15 residues. Germline V gives CDR1 SGHRS, CDR2 YFSETQ. In DNA form, the CDR3 reads TGCGCCAGCAGTTTTGAGTCGGGGTTTAGCACTGAAGCTTTCTTT. Translation: CASSFESGFSTEAFF. Looking up the rest from reference TRBV5-1 and TRBJ1-1 gives the full variable domain: KAGVTQTPRYLIKTRGQQVTLSCSPISGHRSVSWYQQTPGQGLQFLFEYFSETQRNKGNFPGRFSGRQFSNSRSEMNVSTLELGDSALYLCASSFESGFSTEAFFGQGTRLTVV.

The chain recombines TRBV5-4 with TRBJ2-3, with 9 bases lining up with TRBD2. Per germline, CDR1 SGHNT and CDR2 YYREEE (reference sequence). This CDR3 is built from 17 residues. With V trimmed by 5 bases and J by 6 bases, 16 bases remained unmatched. For the CDR3, the DNA is TGTGCCAGCAGGCGGTCCCCTAGCGGGGAATCGGGGGATACGCAGTATTTT. It yields the protein CASRRSPSGESGDTQYF.

This clonotype showed up many times. This chain connects TRBV4-1 to TRBJ2-7; 13 nucleotides match TRBD2. The CDR3 length is 19 residues. Losses at the gene ends were 2 bases for V and 7 bases for J; bases not matched to a gene: 17. CDR1 and CDR2 from the germline V gene are MGHRA and YSYEKL. The DNA of the CDR3 is TGCGCCAGCAGCCAACTCACCCGGACTAGCGGGGGCAGCCGAAAGGAGCAGTACTTC. This encodes CASSQLTRTSGGSRKEQYF.